Listed here are 17 T cell receptor beta chains from one sample, sequenced in a study of CD8 T cells in Susac syndrome. The RNA input was about 0.45 to 1 ug, and it was reverse transcribed with random hexamers. MiXCR was run by TCRdb on the immunoSEQ multiplex PCR reads, yielding one entry per CDR3 protein. The table shows 150,000 to 200,000 distinct CDR3 sequences, with roughly 94% occurring only once. Sequencing was performed on CD4+ T cells from PBMCs. These receptor sequences come from a human donor with Susac syndrome.

The chain employs TRBV6-1 and TRBJ2-2; TRBD2 matches at 9 bases. Per the germline V gene, CDR1 is MNHNS and CDR2 is SASEGT. CDR3 length: 16 amino acids. J gave up 2 bases and V 8 bases, and 9 bases lay outside the gene matches. The CDR3 bases are TGTGCCAGCTTCCGGCAGCGGGGGGCCAACACCGGGGAGCTGTTTTTT. Its protein is CASFRQRGANTGELFF.

This chain connects TRBV19 to TRBJ1-5; possibly TRBD1 for D (5 bases). The CDR3 covers 16 residues. The V gene lost 0 bases and the J gene lost 1 base, with 10 bases spanning the gap. The germline V gene encodes CDR1 LNHDA and CDR2 SQIVND (reference sequence). The CDR3 spells CASSIDHGGSNQPQHF. The DNA for the CDR3 is TGTGCCAGTAGTATAGATCACGGGGGGAGCAATCAGCCCCAGCATTTT.

This clonotype was picked up one time. The V call is TRBV15, the J call TRBJ2-3; TRBD2 agrees at 7 bases. Looked up from germline, CDR1 is LNHNV and CDR2 is YYDKDF (reference sequence). Germline trimming cut 3 bases from V and 0 bases from J; bases unmatched to any gene: 6. This CDR3 is built from 16 residues. DNA of the CDR3: TGTGCCACCAGCAGCGAGCGGGGATCTAGCACAGATACGCAGTATTTT. This encodes CATSSERGSSTDTQYF.

V gene TRBV2 combines with J gene TRBJ2-1; 7 nucleotides line up with TRBD2. Germline V CDR1 and CDR2: SNHLY, FYNNEI. This CDR3 contains 15 residues. V was clipped by 3 bases and J by 4 bases; unmatched bases: 6. The CDR3 DNA is TGTGCCAGCAGTGACTCGGGGGGAGGATACAATGAGCAGTTCTTC. Its protein is CASSDSGGGYNEQFF.

The rearrangement links TRBV5-1 to TRBJ1-1; the match to TRBD1 covers 7 bases. The CDR3 has 13 amino acids. With 4 bases clipped from V and 5 bases from J, the junction kept 5 bases outside the gene matches. Germline loops: CDR1 SGHRS, CDR2 YFSETQ. The CDR3 nucleotides read TGCGCCAGCAGCCTTCCAGGGGGGACTGAAGCTTTCTTT. Amino acid sequence: CASSLPGGTEAFF.

The chain is built from TRBV3-1 and TRBJ2-1; 7 bases agree with TRBD1. The CDR3 has 12 residues. From germline, CDR1 is LGHDT and CDR2 YNNKEL (reference sequence). Trimming removed 1 base from V and 12 bases from J; junction bases left unmatched: 3. The DNA for the CDR3 is TGTGCCAGCAGCCAAGTACAGGGGTGGCAGTTCTTC. This sequence encodes CASSQVQGWQFF.

J is TRBJ1-1 and V is TRBV12-3 or TRBV12-4; TRBD1 matches 7 bases. The ends lost 5 bases at V and 6 bases at J; junction bases unmatched: 12. The CDR3 consists of 15 residues. CDR3 DNA: TGTGCCAGCAGTGACAGGGATATCGATTTATCTGAAGCTTTCTTT. Amino acid sequence: CASSDRDIDLSEAFF.

This clonotype was seen only once. The genes are TRBV9 and TRBJ2-3; D may be TRBD2 (5 bases). Germline V gene lookup returns CDR1 SGDLS and CDR2 YYNGEE. This CDR3 region has 17 residues. The germline V and J ends were trimmed by 3 bases and 2 bases, with 19 bases remaining between them. CDR3 DNA: TGTGCCAGCAGCGCTTTAACCTCTAGCAGACACACAGATACGCAGTATTTT. Its protein is CASSALTSSRHTDTQYF.

The chain couples TRBV7-3 to TRBJ2-1, with 11 bases lining up with TRBD2. This CDR3 is 16 amino acids long. Germline assignment: CDR1 SGHTA and CDR2 FQGTGA. V gave up 0 bases and J gave up 5 bases; unmatched junction bases: 3. CDR3 loop: CASSLTSGGGNNEQFF. Written as DNA, the CDR3 is TGTGCCAGCAGCTTAACTAGCGGGGGGGGGAACAATGAGCAGTTCTTC.

The CDR3 DNA is TGCAGCGCCCTGGGGGCGGGGGGGCCTCGGGATGAGCAGTTCTTC. It encodes CSALGAGGPRDEQFF. The rearrangement links TRBV29-1 to TRBJ2-1; 9 bases fit TRBD2. The CDR3 has 15 residues. CDR1 is SQVTM, CDR2 ANQGSEA, per germline. With 7 bases clipped from V and 8 bases from J, the junction kept 15 bases outside the gene matches.

The chain carries TRBV20-1 and TRBJ1-5; D gene uncertain. Germline-derived CDR1 and CDR2 are DFQATT and SNEGSKA (reference sequence). The CDR3 loop spans 13 amino acids. Deletions cut 0 bases from V and 7 bases from J, with 10 bases between. CDR3 sequence: CSARDGGKQPQHF. CDR3 in DNA: TGCAGTGCTAGAGATGGAGGGAAACAGCCCCAGCATTTT.

The genes are TRBV5-6 and TRBJ1-5; 7 nucleotides align to TRBD1. With V trimmed by 2 bases and J by 10 bases, 9 bases remained unmatched. The CDR3 has 14 amino acids. The germline gives CDR1 SGHDT, CDR2 YYEEEE. The CDR3 loop reads CASSLGPRDRPQHF. The CDR3 DNA is TGTGCCAGCAGCTTAGGGCCCCGGGACAGACCCCAGCATTTT.

CDR3 region: CASSHRGVGYEQYF. The CDR3 coding sequence is TGTGCCAGCAGCCACCGGGGTGTTGGGTACGAGCAGTACTTC. The chain recombines TRBV12-3 or TRBV12-4 with TRBJ2-7; a possible D gene is TRBD2 (5 bases). V dropped 6 bases and J dropped 4 bases, with 16 bases sitting between them. The CDR3 contains 14 residues.

The chain links TRBV20-1 to TRBJ2-5; D is undetermined. Looked up from germline, CDR1 is DFQATT and CDR2 is SNEGSKA (reference sequence). The V end was cut by 3 bases, the J end by 3 bases, with 20 bases between. There are 16 residues in the CDR3. CDR3 protein: CSASSPGMRRKETQYF. In nucleotides, the CDR3 is TGCAGTGCTAGTTCCCCAGGAATGAGACGAAAAGAGACCCAGTACTTC.

The V and J genes are TRBV28 and TRBJ2-7, with 7 positions matching TRBD1. Germline V lookup: CDR1 MDHEN, CDR2 SYDVKM. J was trimmed by 3 bases and V by 7 bases; bases with no gene match: 15. The CDR3 is 16 amino acids. DNA for the CDR3: TGTGCCAGCACCTTAACGACAGGGCCGACGGACTACGAGCAGTACTTC. Its translation is CASTLTTGPTDYEQYF.

The chain uses TRBV9 and TRBJ2-1; no definite D call. From germline, CDR1 is SGDLS and CDR2 YYNGEE. V gave up 1 base and J gave up 0 bases, with 11 bases separating them. This CDR3 has 16 amino acids. CDR3 amino acids: CASSVKDTSSYNEQFF. The CDR3 DNA reads TGTGCCAGCAGCGTAAAAGACACGAGCTCCTACAATGAGCAGTTCTTC.

This chain joins TRBV2 and TRBJ2-3; 11 bases line up with TRBD2. Germline V gives CDR1 SNHLY, CDR2 FYNNEI. The CDR3 is 16 residues long. V lost 4 bases to trimming and J lost 2 bases; unmatched junction nucleotides: 5. In nucleotides, the CDR3 is TGTGCCAGCAGTGGGGCTAGCGGGGGGACCACAGATACGCAGTATTTT. It translates to CASSGASGGTTDTQYF.